Below are 10 T cell receptor beta chains sequenced from a single sample in a study of T cells after yellow fever vaccination (dated by TCRdb to the late 2010s). The sample's treatment or condition, from its label and the paper: live attenuated yellow fever vaccine strain. The library was built by means of 5' RACE. The sequencer was an Illumina HiSeq 2500. TCRdb reran the public reads through fastp at Q25 and MiXCR, keeping productive beta chains. A single entry per CDR3 protein holds the most common genes and DNA from its merged rows. The sample table lists some 250,000 distinct CDR3 sequences, 6.9% of them with a count of one. The biggest ten clones account for roughly 0.86% of the sample. Sample: CD4+ T cells sorted from PBMCs, taken 15 days after the yellow fever booster vaccination. These TCRs come from a man aged 30 to 45 who received the YFV17D yellow fever vaccine.

This clonotype was seen only a few times. The chain joins TRBV6-6 to TRBJ2-1; D gene unclear. V lost 0 bases and J 6 bases, leaving 3 bases between the germline ends. In germline, CDR1 is MNHNY, CDR2 SVGAGI (reference sequence). The CDR3 is made up of 12 amino acids. The DNA of the CDR3 is TGTGCCAGCAGTTACTCCCTCAATGAGCAGTTCTTC. It specifies CASSYSLNEQFF.

This clonotype was counted a few times. The chain carries TRBV5-6 and TRBJ2-1, with TRBD2 matching 7 bases. The CDR3 extends over 16 amino acids. CDR1 SGHDT and CDR2 YYEEEE come from the germline V gene. The V gene end was trimmed by 4 bases and the J gene end by 2 bases; junction bases not matched to a gene: 9. CDR3: CASSPSGAGAYNEQFF. The CDR3 nucleotides read TGTGCCAGCAGCCCAAGTGGGGCGGGAGCCTACAATGAGCAGTTCTTC.

The chain is built from TRBV9 and TRBJ2-2; TRBD2 aligns across 11 bases. CDR1 is SGDLS, CDR2 YYNGEE, per germline. V was pared by 0 bases and J by 5 bases, with 9 bases of the junction left unmatched. The CDR3 runs to 18 residues. The CDR3 nucleotides are TGTGCCAGCAGCGTAGCTAGTAGCGGGAGGGCCGGAACCGGGGAGCTGTTTTTT. Its protein is CASSVASSGRAGTGELFF.

This clonotype has only a few counts. V gene TRBV6-1 combines with J gene TRBJ1-1; 7 nucleotides match TRBD1. CDR1 is MNHNS and CDR2 is SASEGT in the germline V gene. Unmatched junction bases numbered 7, after V lost 7 bases and J lost 2 bases. The CDR3 sequence is 14 residues long. The CDR3 spells CASKTRGANTEAFF. CDR3 bases: TGTGCCAGCAAAACCAGGGGGGCCAACACTGAAGCTTTCTTT.

There are many counts of this clonotype. V gene TRBV20-1 combines with J gene TRBJ1-5; no reliable D call. The V gene's germline CDR1 is DFQATT and CDR2 SNEGSKA (reference sequence). CDR3 length: 14 residues. V lost 2 bases to trimming and J lost 1 base, with 9 bases between them. The CDR3 reads CSARLTGSNQPQHF. The CDR3 DNA reads TGCAGTGCTAGACTGACGGGGAGCAATCAGCCCCAGCATTTT.

In the case of this clonotype: Just one base apart from a much larger clone, this may be a read error. The DNA of the CDR3 is TGTGCCACTAGTTTACAGTGGTGGTACGAGCAGTACTTC. Protein: CATSLQWWYEQYF. This chain links TRBV30 with TRBJ2-7; D may be TRBD2 (5 bases). Germline CDR1 is GTSNPN and CDR2 is SVGIG (reference sequence). V lost 8 bases and J 4 bases, leaving 18 bases between the germline ends. The CDR3 spans 13 residues.

The rearrangement links TRBV20-1 to TRBJ2-7; D uncertain. Trimming removed 2 bases at V and 7 bases at J, with 15 bases between. Germline CDR1 reads DFQATT; CDR2 reads SNEGSKA (reference sequence). The CDR3 loop spans 13 amino acids. The CDR3 sequence: CSARRNALGEQYF. CDR3 nucleotides: TGCAGTGCTAGACGTAACGCCCTGGGGGAGCAGTACTTC.

This clonotype was detected a few times. The chain carries TRBV19 and TRBJ2-6, with a weak D call TRBD1 (6 bases). The CDR3 length is 18 residues. Germline lookup yields CDR1 LNHDA and CDR2 SQIVND (reference sequence). The V end was cut by 4 bases, the J end by 0 bases, with 16 bases between. CDR3 bases: TGTGCCAGTAGTACTTTCTGGACAGTCGTCTCTGGGGCCAACGTCCTGACTTTC. Translating gives CASSTFWTVVSGANVLTF.

The gene calls are TRBV6-5 and TRBJ2-5; D gene unclear. Per the germline V gene, CDR1 is MNHEY and CDR2 is SVGAGI. The CDR3 runs to 15 residues. V shed 4 bases and J shed 5 bases, with 17 bases lying between them. CDR3: CASSCSVTTAETQYF. Here the CDR3 DNA reads TGTGCCAGCAGTTGCTCGGTAACCACAGCGGAGACCCAGTACTTC.

This clonotype was picked up a small number of times. The J gene is TRBJ2-3, the V gene TRBV29-1; possibly TRBD2 for D (6 bases). Germline V gene lookup returns CDR1 SQVTM and CDR2 ANQGSEA. The V end lost 4 bases, the J end lost 3 bases, and 8 bases lay between the germline ends. The CDR3 consists of 12 residues. CDR3 in amino acids: CSVGRGTDTQYF. In nucleotides, the CDR3 is TGCAGCGTTGGGAGGGGAACAGATACGCAGTATTTT.